This TCR beta chain was documented in a study of blood T cell repertoires in COVID-19. Study-level information: The analysed material was cDNA or gDNA that came from T cells, B-cell-depleted T cells, or PBMCs.

As originally analysed: Nucleated cell counts were estimated from reference gene primer amplification. TCRdb's copy holds only in-frame clones and misses some; the assay was immunoSEQ multiplex PCR. Clone size and the V and J calls come from that table; the DNA yielded D and trimming. The table has 180,000 or so clones, approximately 88% seen once. Seattle cases were enrolled at active infection and followed longitudinally. V was cut by 5 bases and J by 5 bases, with 12 bases left in between. This CDR3 has 13 residues. Germline V gene sequence: CDR1 MNHEY, CDR2 SMNVEV (reference sequence). The source material was peripheral blood. This receptor was identified in a woman in her forties with COVID-19, enrolled during active disease. This chain uses TRBV27 with TRBJ1-1, with no clear D. CDR3 nucleotide sequence: TGTGCCAGCAGTCCCGTGGTGAGAACTGAAGCTTTCTTT. Its protein product is CASSPVVRTEAFF.